This TCR beta chain appears in the sequencing data of a study of PD-L1 blockade in urothelial cancer (dated by TCRdb to between 2016 and 2019). Background on the whole study: Every patient began therapy in the mid-2010s and was given atezolizumab 1,200 mg intravenously every 3 weeks. Pretreatment tumor samples, along with matched peripheral blood serially collected before and after atezolizumab treatment, were subjected to TCR sequencing. Blood samples were analyzed at two time points: 3 weeks after treatment start (second dose) and 6 weeks after treatment start. Some 30 patients had pretreatment blood TCR-seq, about 25 had at least one posttreatment blood collection, and about 25 had tumor TCR-seq. About 85% of the 29 patients were identified as males with urothelial cancer of bladder origin, and a prior smoking history was reported by 18 of 29 patients. An ECOG performance status of 0 or 1 was recorded for the patients, and 0 to 3 prior chemotherapy regimens had been received by the patients. An exploratory multi-omic analysis was conducted of the somatic, immune and clinical correlates of response to PD-L1 blockade with atezolizumab in urothelial cancer. Blood samples gave a median of about 140,000 T cells and tens of thousands of unique TCRs, with a median clonality of about 0.078. Progression-free survival longer than 6 months counted as durable clinical benefit, and TCR features were additionally tested against both progression-free and overall survival. Durable clinical benefit was achieved by nine patients and was not achieved by 20 patients. In the same patients, pretreatment tumors underwent whole exome sequencing and RNA sequencing in addition to TCR sequencing. General findings and caveats noted by the study authors: Greater expansion of tumor-associated TCR clones in peripheral blood 3 weeks after the start of treatment was observed in patients with durable benefit (n of about 20, p = 0.022). Improved progression-free and overall survival was found to be associated with pretreatment peripheral blood TCR clonality below the median. Because the sample size was small (n of about 30) and many exploratory analyses were performed, the results are intended to be hypothesis-generating.

On this clone itself: Its antigen specificity is not known. There are no base qualities to consult, and no much larger clone falls within one base.

A cohort of about 30 patients with locally advanced or metastatic urothelial carcinoma, treated at Memorial Sloan Kettering on a trial protocol, was included. Peripheral blood mononuclear cells were collected from each patient pretreatment and during treatment, giving between 1 and 8 total time points per patient. The Qiagen DNeasy Blood extraction kit was used to purify genomic DNA from total PBMCs and tumor samples. PBMCs were collected pretreatment and during treatment and were isolated and stored as previously described. V is trimmed back by 3 bases and J by 7 bases, and the junction contains 10 bases that no gene match accounts for. Inclusive of the bounding cysteine and phenylalanine, the CDR3 is 15 residues long. Here the CDR3 DNA is all that survives: 45 bases in frame from base 1. CDR1 and CDR2, looked up from the germline V gene, are MDHEN and SYDVKM. Synthetic TCR analog templates were spiked into each PCR to estimate absolute template abundance from read counts. TCRbeta CDR3 regions were amplified from genomic DNA with bias-controlled V and J gene primers using the immunoSEQ assay. Sequencing of rearranged TCRbeta segments was performed at approximately 20X coverage. The authors processed their data as follows. Clustering was used to correct sequencing errors, and CDR3s were annotated against IMGT to assign V, D and J genes. Downstream analyses used only productive TCRbeta rearrangements and left out out-of-frame or stop-codon sequences. Clonality was calculated as one minus the Shannon entropy normalized by the log of the number of unique productive sequences. Fisher's exact test with Benjamini-Hochberg correction, at a threshold of adjusted p below 0.01, was used to find clones that differed between time points or between blood and tumor. Not all clones reach the TCRdb copy of this immuneACCESS table, which keeps in-frame sequences only. Checked studies attribute under half of the gap to unresolved V genes and leave the rest unexplained. V and J calls and clone size are given by that table; D and trimming were obtained from the DNA. The sample contains under 40,000 clones, approximately 80% of them found a single time. The biggest ten clones account for approximately 3.6% of the sample.

The sample in question was PBMCs, obtained around atezolizumab (anti-PD-L1) treatment. The chain joins TRBV28 to TRBJ1-1; TRBD1 lines up with 8 middle nucleotides. This receptor was taken from a man in his 70s with urothelial cancer. The CDR3 here reads CASSFPPQGAVEAFF. The sequenced DNA: TGTGCCAGCAGTTTCCCACCGCAGGGGGCGGTTGAAGCTTTCTTT.